This is a list of T cell receptor beta chains from one sample in a study of CD8 T cells in Susac syndrome. TCRdb redid the calling of the immunoSEQ multiplex PCR reads with MiXCR, one entry per CDR3 protein. In the table there are 250,000 to 350,000 distinct CDR3 sequences, roughly 84% of which are singletons. Sequenced: CD8+ T cells from PBMCs. These receptors were taken from a human donor with multiple sclerosis. Each CDR3 is given with its conserved first and last residue. The D gene is left open where the match is weak. Where a row states a size, it is once, few, many or the class of an expanded clone; other rows omit it.

>TRBV12-3/TRBV12-4|TRBD1|NA|TRBJ2-7
CASSFPGQAADSGLYEQYF
TGTGCCAGCAGTTTCCCGGGACAGGCGGCCGACAGTGGCCTCTACGAGCAGTACTTC
>TRBV9|NA|NA|TRBJ1-4
CASSSRPGTTNEKLFF
TGTGCCAGCAGCTCCCGTCCGGGCACAACTAATGAAAAACTGTTTTTT
>TRBV6-2/TRBV6-3|NA|NA|TRBJ2-1
CASSYSSFQGLNEQFF
TGTGCCAGCAGTTACTCGAGTTTTCAGGGGCTCAATGAGCAGTTCTTC
>TRBV29-1|TRBD2|NA|TRBJ2-1
CSGATLGGDEQFF
TGCAGCGGCGCGACTTTGGGGGGGGATGAGCAGTTCTTC
>TRBV19|TRBD2|NA|TRBJ2-2
CASTKLAAANTGELFF
TGTGCCAGTACCAAACTAGCGGCAGCGAACACCGGGGAGCTGTTTTTT
>TRBV9|NA|NA|TRBJ2-2
CASSVYQTDRGELFF
TGTGCCAGCAGCGTTTACCAGACAGACCGCGGGGAGCTGTTTTTT
>TRBV6-6|TRBD1|once|TRBJ2-7
CASSPDRDLMYEQYF
TGTGCCAGCAGCCCCGACAGGGACCTTATGTACGAGCAGTACTTC
>TRBV27|NA|NA|TRBJ2-7
CASSTGNSVGEQYF
TGTGCCAGCAGTACGGGGAACTCGGTTGGCGAGCAGTACTTC
>TRBV27|NA|NA|TRBJ1-2
CASSSLRPYHTRGYTF
TGTGCCAGCAGTTCCCTACGTCCCTACCATACACGGGGCTACACCTTC
>TRBV7-9|TRBD2|NA|TRBJ2-1
CASSFLGGSGNEQFF
TGTGCCAGCAGCTTTCTCGGGGGGTCGGGCAATGAGCAGTTCTTC
>TRBV27|NA|NA|TRBJ1-5
CASSPTGKYSNQPQHF
TGTGCCAGCAGTCCAACAGGGAAATATAGCAATCAGCCCCAGCATTTT
>TRBV6-5|NA|few|TRBJ2-2
CASSYTLGTGELFF
TGTGCCAGCAGTTACACTTTGGGCACCGGGGAGCTGTTTTTT
>TRBV19|NA|NA|TRBJ2-7
CASSIVPLSGEQYF
TGTGCCAGTAGTATCGTTCCCCTAAGTGGCGAGCAGTACTTC
>TRBV7-9|TRBD2|NA|TRBJ2-2
CASSNSGRAGELFF
TGTGCCAGCAGCAATAGCGGGAGGGCCGGGGAGCTGTTTTTT
>TRBV2|NA|NA|TRBJ1-1
CASSVIVNTEAFF
TGTGCCAGCAGTGTAATCGTGAACACTGAAGCTTTCTTT
>TRBV12-3/TRBV12-4|TRBD2|once|TRBJ2-1
CASSSSGRGYEQFF
TGTGCCAGCAGCTCTAGCGGGAGAGGCTATGAGCAGTTCTTC
>TRBV27|TRBD1|NA|TRBJ2-7
CASSSGAGTGEWDEQYF
TGTGCCAGCAGTTCCGGCGCCGGGACAGGGGAGTGGGACGAGCAGTACTTC
>TRBV14|TRBD1|NA|TRBJ1-6
CASSQEVVPGQGISPLHF
TGTGCCAGCAGCCAAGAAGTGGTTCCGGGACAGGGAATATCACCCCTCCACTTT
>TRBV4-1|TRBD2|NA|TRBJ2-2
CASSELAGGTGELFF
TGCGCCAGCAGCGAACTAGCGGGAGGCACCGGGGAGCTGTTTTTT
>TRBV14|NA|NA|TRBJ1-1
CASSQGRGNTEAFF
TGTGCCAGCAGCCAAGGACGGGGAAACACTGAAGCTTTCTTT
>TRBV19|TRBD1|NA|TRBJ1-5
CATKLQGGNQPQHF
TGTGCCACAAAACTTCAGGGGGGCAATCAGCCCCAGCATTTT
>TRBV27|NA|NA|TRBJ2-7
CASSQLGSSYEQYF
TGTGCCAGCAGTCAACTGGGCAGTTCCTACGAGCAGTACTTC
>TRBV10-3|TRBD1|few|TRBJ2-1
CAISHYRDRGDNEQFF
TGTGCCATCAGTCACTACCGGGACAGGGGGGACAATGAGCAGTTCTTC
>TRBV11-2|TRBD2|NA|TRBJ2-3
CASSFRLAGEWDTQYF
TGTGCCAGCAGCTTCCGACTAGCGGGAGAATGGGATACGCAGTATTTT